The count of the clone carrying this T cell receptor (beta chain) is one. What it recognizes is unknown. Treatment here: 10-day PBMC culture with coronavirus spike peptide pools or control peptides (ViraFEST assay). Expansion of antigen-specific T cells with peptide pools by ViraFEST preceded sequencing of TCRs. The entry originates in a study of vaccination and CD4 T cells after COVID-19. Sequencing of DNA taken from cultured CD4+ T cells relied on the Oncomine TCR Beta short-read assay. TCRdb reanalysed the PCR reads using MiXCR and keeps one entry per CDR3 protein. The profile shows some 18,000 distinct CDR3 sequences, over 45% of them singletons. CDR1 and CDR2 from the germline V gene are MNHEY and SVGAGI. Trimming removed 1 base from V and 8 bases from J, with 12 bases in between. The CDR3 has 14 residues.

The sequence came from a human donor who had recovered from COVID-19. This material consisted of CD4+ T cells from blood, cultured in vitro, taken before SARS-CoV-2 vaccination. The chain couples TRBV6-5 to TRBJ2-1; tentative D call: TRBD1 (5 bases). The CDR3 DNA reads as TGTGCCAGCAGTTACTTTCCCAGGGCGGATGAGCAGTTCTTC. Translated, it gives CASSYFPRADEQFF.